These 30 T cell receptor beta chains were all obtained from the same sample, sequenced in a study of T-cell reconstitution after alpha-beta-depleted transplantation in children. Unique molecular identifiers were incorporated during preparation of the TCRbeta library. TCRdb recomputed calls from the PCR reads with MiXCR, one row per CDR3 protein. The sample has approximately 230,000 distinct CDR3 sequences, about 25% seen once; the top ten hold more than 2%. The material sequenced was PBMCs, taken before TCRalphabeta/CD19-depleted stem cell transplant. The origin of the receptors is a girl aged 2-9 years with Fanconi anemia, due to receive a stem cell transplant.

V gene TRBV5-1 combines with J gene TRBJ2-1, with D uncertain. This CDR3 region has 11 residues. The germline gives CDR1 SGHRS, CDR2 YFSETQ. The V end lost 1 base, the J end lost 9 bases, and 5 bases lay between the germline ends. The CDR3 here is CASSLNGEQFF. The CDR3 coding sequence is TGCGCCAGCAGCTTGAACGGTGAGCAGTTCTTC.

The rearrangement joins TRBV7-2 to TRBJ2-5; TRBD1 is a possible D gene (6 bases). Per the germline V gene, CDR1 is SGHTA and CDR2 is FQGNSA. Trimming stripped 3 bases from V and 7 bases from J, with 9 bases between. CDR3 length: 12 amino acids. The CDR3 sequence: CASSFRGGTQYF. The CDR3, as DNA: TGTGCCAGCAGCTTCAGAGGGGGGACCCAGTACTTC.

The chain has TRBV7-7 and TRBJ1-5, with TRBD1 identical over 8 bases. This CDR3 region has 14 residues. J gave up 7 bases and V 7 bases, and 9 bases lay outside the gene matches. Germline CDR1 reads SSHAT; CDR2 reads FNYEAQ (reference sequence). The CDR3 region is CASNPTGVGQPQHF. CDR3 DNA: TGTGCCAGCAACCCGACAGGGGTCGGACAGCCCCAGCATTTT.

Ten or more counts support this clonotype. This chain uses TRBV20-1 with TRBJ2-7; a weak D match, TRBD1 (6 bases). The V end lost 1 base, the J end lost 2 bases, and 12 bases lay between the germline ends. Germline V gene lookup returns CDR1 DFQATT and CDR2 SNEGSKA (reference sequence). This CDR3 is 14 amino acids long. The CDR3, as DNA: TGCAGTGCTAGAGTGCTTGGGACACCCTACGAGCAGTACTTC. This translates into CSARVLGTPYEQYF.

This rearrangement joins TRBV29-1 to TRBJ2-1; weak D call: TRBD2 (6 bases). Trimming took off 5 bases at V and 1 base at J, with 18 bases between the two ends. The CDR3 extends over 16 amino acids. CDR1 is SQVTM and CDR2 is ANQGSEA in the germline V gene. The CDR3 coding sequence is TGCAGCGTTACCGCCCTCTGGGGGGAATCCTACAATGAGCAGTTCTTC. Its translation is CSVTALWGESYNEQFF.

This clonotype was picked up a small number of times. V and J are TRBV20-1 and TRBJ2-1; D call uncertain. CDR1 is DFQATT, CDR2 SNEGSKA, per germline (reference sequence). Trimming cost V 5 bases and J 12 bases, with 20 bases left between them. The CDR3 sequence is 13 residues long. The CDR3 nucleotides read TGCAGTGCTCAAGGTCGTGTTGACGGCGGGCAGTTCTTC. As protein: CSAQGRVDGGQFF.

The chain couples TRBV4-1 to TRBJ2-7, with D maybe TRBD2 (6 bases). In germline, CDR1 is MGHRA, CDR2 YSYEKL. The CDR3 extends over 16 amino acids. V was cut by 0 bases and J by 3 bases, with 15 bases left in between. The CDR3 sequence: CASSQERLAINYEQYF. DNA for the CDR3: TGCGCCAGCAGCCAAGAAAGGCTAGCGATAAACTACGAGCAGTACTTC.

This clonotype was picked up a small number of times. V and J are TRBV6-4 and TRBJ2-2, with no clear D. Germline V lookup: CDR1 MRHNA, CDR2 SNTAGT. There are 15 residues in the CDR3. Trimming took 5 bases from V and 0 from J, leaving 10 bases between them. The CDR3 is CASSHTAANTGELFF. CDR3 DNA: TGTGCCAGCAGTCACACGGCAGCGAACACCGGGGAGCTGTTTTTT.

This clonotype was observed many times. The chain combines TRBV18 with TRBJ2-1, with D possibly matching TRBD2 (5 bases). The germline V and J ends were trimmed by 4 bases and 0 bases, with 10 bases remaining between them. The germline gives CDR1 KGHSH, CDR2 LQKENI. The CDR3 totals 15 residues. The CDR3 region has the DNA TGTGCCAGCTCACGGGAGTTAAGCTCCTACAATGAGCAGTTCTTC. This codes for CASSRELSSYNEQFF.

The V and J genes are TRBV6-5 and TRBJ2-3; D might be TRBD1 or TRBD2, each matching 6 bases. CDR3 length: 16 amino acids. Trimming took off 2 bases at V and 1 base at J, with 13 bases between the two ends. Germline CDR1 reads MNHEY; CDR2 reads SVGAGI. The CDR3 DNA reads TGTGCCAGCAGTTACACCCGGGGGCTCGGCACAGATACGCAGTATTTT. This sequence encodes CASSYTRGLGTDTQYF.

J is TRBJ1-1 and V is TRBV29-1; 7 bases are a match to TRBD1. Per germline, CDR1 SQVTM and CDR2 ANQGSEA. With V trimmed by 5 bases and J by 0 bases, 12 bases remained unmatched. This CDR3 is 16 amino acids long. The CDR3 reads CSVKGTDSYMNTEAFF. The CDR3 nucleotides read TGCAGCGTTAAGGGGACAGATTCGTACATGAACACTGAAGCTTTCTTT. The full variable domain, rest sourced from reference TRBV29-1 and TRBJ1-1, is SAVISQKPSRDICQRGTSLTIQCQVDSQVTMMFWYRQQPGQSLTLIATANQGSEATYESGFVIDKFPISRPNLTFSTLTVSNMSPEDSSIYLCSVKGTDSYMNTEAFFGQGTRLTVV.

This clonotype has a count of ten or more. The rearrangement links TRBV28 to TRBJ2-3; 12 bases line up with TRBD2. This CDR3 contains 16 residues. CDR1 and CDR2 (germline): MDHEN, SYDVKM. Trimming cost V 6 bases and J 1 base; bases outside gene matches: 5. The CDR3 DNA reads TGTGCCAGCAGCCTACTAGCGGGGGGCCGCACAGATACGCAGTATTTT. Translated, it gives CASSLLAGGRTDTQYF.

The table lists this clonotype with many counts. The chain employs TRBV28 and TRBJ2-5, with TRBD1 identical over 8 bases. CDR1 and CDR2 (germline): MDHEN, SYDVKM. This CDR3 is built from 15 residues. Trimming cost V 0 bases and J 3 bases; bases outside gene matches: 3. CDR3 protein: CASSLWQGAEETQYF. The CDR3, as DNA: TGTGCCAGCAGTTTATGGCAGGGGGCTGAAGAGACCCAGTACTTC.

The gene calls are TRBV18 and TRBJ2-3; D is perhaps TRBD1 or TRBD2 (5 bases each). This CDR3 has 15 amino acids. V was clipped by 3 bases and J by 1 base, with 11 bases between them. Germline V gives CDR1 KGHSH, CDR2 LQKENI. The CDR3 is CASSPWSGRTDTQYF. Written as DNA, the CDR3 is TGTGCCAGCTCACCTTGGTCGGGGCGCACAGATACGCAGTATTTT.

This clonotype was detected ten times or more. The chain carries TRBV29-1 and TRBJ2-7; 7 bases map to TRBD2. This CDR3 has 16 residues. V was pared by 6 bases and J by 5 bases, with 19 bases of the junction left unmatched. From germline, CDR1 is SQVTM and CDR2 ANQGSEA. CDR3 sequence (DNA): TGCAGCGTGACGGCGCTAGCGGAGGCCCGATGGCACGAGCAGTACTTC. It encodes CSVTALAEARWHEQYF.

V gene TRBV20-1 combines with J gene TRBJ2-1; TRBD2 is a possible D gene (6 bases). Trimming took off 8 bases at V and 1 base at J, with 9 bases between the two ends. The CDR3 contains 12 residues. Germline V gene data show CDR1 as DFQATT and CDR2 as SNEGSKA (reference sequence). CDR3 coding DNA: TGCAGTCGGGACTCTTCCTACAATGAGCAGTTCTTC. This sequence encodes CSRDSSYNEQFF.

The chain joins TRBV20-1 to TRBJ2-7; TRBD1 is a possible D gene (6 bases). V lost 5 bases and J 0 bases, leaving 14 bases between the germline ends. Germline CDR1 and CDR2: DFQATT and SNEGSKA (reference sequence). This CDR3 is 14 amino acids long. This CDR3 is CSAPRTASSYEQYF. The CDR3 DNA is TGCAGTGCTCCTCGGACAGCTTCCTCCTACGAGCAGTACTTC.

The rearrangement uses TRBV11-2 and TRBJ2-3, with TRBD2 identical over 7 bases. J was trimmed by 0 bases and V by 6 bases; bases with no gene match: 9. The CDR3 runs to 16 residues. Germline V gene lookup returns CDR1 SGHAT and CDR2 FQNNGV. The CDR3: CASSHLAGESTDTQYF. The CDR3 DNA reads as TGTGCCAGCAGTCATCTCGCGGGGGAGAGCACAGATACGCAGTATTTT.

The sample holds many counts of this clonotype. V and J are TRBV7-6 and TRBJ2-7; 13 bases agree with TRBD2. V shed 5 bases, J shed 3 bases, and the junction held 4 bases outside the gene matches. Germline CDR1 reads SGHVS; CDR2 reads FNYEAQ. The CDR3 loop spans 15 amino acids. Written as DNA, the CDR3 is TGTGCCAGCAGCCCGGGGACTAGCGGGGACTACGAGCAGTACTTC. It is translated as CASSPGTSGDYEQYF.

The table lists this clonotype with a count of one. This chain joins TRBV29-1 and TRBJ1-1; D unresolved. Trimming stripped 5 bases from V and 5 bases from J, with 9 bases between. The CDR3 covers 11 residues. The germline CDR1 and CDR2 sequences are SQVTM and ANQGSEA. CDR3 nucleotide sequence: TGCAGCGTTACTTGGGAAACTGAAGCTTTCTTT. Translated: CSVTWETEAFF.

DNA for the CDR3: TGCAGCGTTGAACAGGGGGCGCGAGAGACCCAGTACTTC. This gives the protein CSVEQGARETQYF. V and J are TRBV29-1 and TRBJ2-5; 8 bases fit TRBD1. Germline values: CDR1 SQVTM, CDR2 ANQGSEA. V was pared by 2 bases and J by 4 bases, with 3 bases of the junction left unmatched. This CDR3 contains 13 residues. The full variable domain, in which reference TRBV29-1 and TRBJ2-5 provide the parts outside the CDR3, is SAVISQKPSRDICQRGTSLTIQCQVDSQVTMMFWYRQQPGQSLTLIATANQGSEATYESGFVIDKFPISRPNLTFSTLTVSNMSPEDSSIYLCSVEQGARETQYFGPGTRLLVL.

For this clonotype: An end of the junction does not agree with germline; a read error may underlie this. This chain uses TRBV11-2 with TRBJ2-7; D is undetermined. This CDR3 is built from 21 residues. Germline V gene sequence: CDR1 SGHAT, CDR2 FQNNGV. The CDR3 DNA is TGTGCCAGCAGCCTGAGAAATGGCCCTAGTTTTTCGACGGACCCAAAAACGGAGACACACTTC. The encoded protein is CASSLRNGPSFSTDPKTETHF.

This clonotype has ten or more counts. The chain recombines TRBV29-1 with TRBJ2-1, with a tentative D call TRBD2 (6 bases). Germline values: CDR1 SQVTM, CDR2 ANQGSEA. V was trimmed by 2 bases and J by 7 bases, leaving 12 bases between them. The CDR3 is made up of 13 amino acids. In DNA form, the CDR3 reads TGCAGCGTTGAAACTCAAGGAGGGAATGAGCAGTTCTTC. Amino acids: CSVETQGGNEQFF.

This clonotype was detected many times. This chain links TRBV6-1 with TRBJ2-7; 9 positions agree with TRBD1. Germline CDR1 MNHNS, CDR2 SASEGT. After removal of 5 bases from V and 7 bases from J, the junction contained 12 bases not matched to a gene. The CDR3 loop spans 15 amino acids. The CDR3 here is CASSRTLTGGGEQYF. The CDR3 bases are TGTGCCAGCAGTCGAACATTGACAGGGGGAGGTGAGCAGTACTTC.

This chain connects TRBV6-6 to TRBJ2-1; no reliable D call. The V and J ends lost 0 bases and 5 bases respectively, with 5 bases between them. The germline V gene encodes CDR1 MNHNY and CDR2 SVGAGI (reference sequence). The CDR3 runs to 13 residues. CDR3 nucleotides: TGTGCCAGCAGTTACTCGGCCAACAATGAGCAGTTCTTC. Translation gives CASSYSANNEQFF.

This clonotype has only a few counts. The rearrangement links TRBV28 to TRBJ2-2; TRBD1 matches 7 bases. The trim removed 6 bases at V and 6 bases at J, leaving 10 bases unmatched. Germline CDR1 reads MDHEN; CDR2 reads SYDVKM. CDR3 size: 15 residues. DNA of the CDR3: TGTGCCAGCAGACGGTGGAGACAGGGTTCCGGGGAGCTGTTTTTT. Translating it yields CASRRWRQGSGELFF.

In its sample, this clonotype was seen many times. The rearrangement links TRBV20-1 to TRBJ2-2, with 10 positions matching TRBD1. CDR3 length: 17 amino acids. Losses at the gene ends were 2 bases for V and 4 bases for J; bases not matched to a gene: 10. CDR1 and CDR2 from the germline V gene are DFQATT and SNEGSKA (reference sequence). For the CDR3, the DNA is TGCAGTGCTAGACTCCGGACAGGGGGAATATTCACCGGGGAGCTGTTTTTT. Translating gives CSARLRTGGIFTGELFF.

The CDR3 spells CATPTGAISVDTQYF. As DNA, the CDR3 is TGTGCCACCCCGACAGGGGCCATCTCCGTAGATACGCAGTATTTT. The genes are TRBV2 and TRBJ2-3; 8 bases match TRBD1. The CDR3 length is 15 residues. V shed 10 bases and J 5 bases; nucleotides not matched to a gene: 14. Germline CDR1 is SNHLY and CDR2 is FYNNEI.

V and J are TRBV20-1 and TRBJ2-7, with D possibly being TRBD2 (5 bases). This CDR3 is 15 amino acids long. V lost 3 bases, J lost 2 bases, and 17 bases lay in between. Germline CDR1 reads DFQATT; CDR2 reads SNEGSKA (reference sequence). In nucleotides, the CDR3 is TGCAGTGCTAGCGTGTTTCGAGGGATAACCTACGAGCAGTACTTC. Translated, it gives CSASVFRGITYEQYF.

The sample holds many counts of this clonotype. V and J are TRBV29-1 and TRBJ1-1, with D possibly TRBD1 on 6 matching bases. Trimming removed 3 bases at V and 3 bases at J, with 11 bases between. This CDR3 has 13 amino acids. Germline CDR1 and CDR2: SQVTM and ANQGSEA. CDR3 in DNA: TGCAGCGTTGAGAGGCAGGGGCACACTGAAGCTTTCTTT. This encodes CSVERQGHTEAFF.